The T cell receptor (beta chain) under discussion was sequenced for a study of cytomegalovirus exposure and HLA in healthy donors. CDR1 and CDR2 from the germline V gene are MNHEY and SMNVEV (reference sequence). The CDR3 runs 13 residues. With 7 bases removed from V and 7 bases from J, the gap between germline ends came to 16 bases. A multiplex PCR was run with 60 Vbeta primers and 13 Jbeta primers. Assay used: immunoSEQ multiplex PCR; TCRdb lists only in-frame clones, some missing. The data show roughly 100,000 clones, over 70% seen once. The specimen was PBMCs. This sequence joins TRBV27 and TRBJ1-2; D gene uncertain. The TCR sequence derives from a man aged 25 to 40 in good health and CMV-seronegative. This CDR3 is CASTRRGSGGYTF. In nucleotides, the CDR3 is TGTGCCAGCACCCGGCGAGGGAGTGGTGGCTACACCTTC.